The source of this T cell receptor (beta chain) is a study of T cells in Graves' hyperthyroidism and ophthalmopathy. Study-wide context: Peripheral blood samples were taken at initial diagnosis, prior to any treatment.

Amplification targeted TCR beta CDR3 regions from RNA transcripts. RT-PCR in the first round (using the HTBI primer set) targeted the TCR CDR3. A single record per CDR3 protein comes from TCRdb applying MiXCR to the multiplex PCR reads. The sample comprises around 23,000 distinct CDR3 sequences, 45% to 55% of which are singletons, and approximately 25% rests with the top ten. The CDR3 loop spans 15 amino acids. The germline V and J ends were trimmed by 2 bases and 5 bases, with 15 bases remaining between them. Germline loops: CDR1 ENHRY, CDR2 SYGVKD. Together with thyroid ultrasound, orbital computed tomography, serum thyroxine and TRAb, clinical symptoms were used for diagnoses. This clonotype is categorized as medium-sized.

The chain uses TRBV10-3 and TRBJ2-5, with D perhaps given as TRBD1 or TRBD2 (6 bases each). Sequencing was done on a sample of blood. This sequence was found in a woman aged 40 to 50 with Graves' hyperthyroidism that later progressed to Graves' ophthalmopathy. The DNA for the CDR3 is TGTGCCATCAGTGAGGCAGGGGCGCGGGACGAGACCCAGTACTTC. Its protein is CAISEAGARDETQYF.